Listed below are T cell receptor beta chains from one sample, sequenced in a study of beta chain features in type 1 diabetes. Produced via immunoSEQ multiplex PCR; TCRdb's table is partial and in-frame only. The sample shows approximately 260,000 clones, less than 30% of them seen only once. Sequencing used naive CD4+ T cells from blood. The receptors come from a woman in her twenties or thirties with type 1 diabetes. The CDR3 runs from the conserved cysteine through the conserved F or W. The order of the fields is CDR3 length, D gene, clone size, J gene, V gene, CDR3 DNA, CDR3 protein. D genes are given only for firm matches. Clone size is given for some rows only: seen once, a few or many times, or a class if the clone is expanded.

cdr3_length: 14; d_call: TRBD1; clone_size: NA; j_call: TRBJ1-3; v_call: TRBV29-1; cdr3_nt: TGCAGCGTGGGACAGGCGAGCTCTGGAAACACCATATATTTT; cdr3_aa: CSVGQASSGNTIYF
cdr3_length: 17; d_call: TRBD2; clone_size: NA; j_call: TRBJ2-7; v_call: TRBV4-1; cdr3_nt: TGCGCCAGCAGCCAAATCCCCCCTAGCGGGTCCTCCTACGAGCAGTACTTC; cdr3_aa: CASSQIPPSGSSYEQYF
cdr3_length: 12; d_call: NA; clone_size: few; j_call: TRBJ1-1; v_call: TRBV6-6; cdr3_nt: TGTGCCAGCAGTACGACAGGCGTAGAAGCTTTCTTT; cdr3_aa: CASSTTGVEAFF
cdr3_length: 13; d_call: NA; clone_size: once; j_call: TRBJ2-7; v_call: TRBV30; cdr3_nt: TGTGCCTGGACTTTTTGGGGCCCAGGCGAGCAGTACTTC; cdr3_aa: CAWTFWGPGEQYF
cdr3_length: 13; d_call: NA; clone_size: NA; j_call: TRBJ2-7; v_call: TRBV29-1; cdr3_nt: TGCAGCGTGAGTGGGCGGGACTCCTACGAGCAGTACTTC; cdr3_aa: CSVSGRDSYEQYF
cdr3_length: 13; d_call: TRBD1; clone_size: NA; j_call: TRBJ1-2; v_call: TRBV11-2; cdr3_nt: TGTGCCAGCAGCCCGGGACAGGGCTCTGGCTACACCTTC; cdr3_aa: CASSPGQGSGYTF
cdr3_length: 13; d_call: NA; clone_size: NA; j_call: TRBJ1-1; v_call: TRBV4-2; cdr3_nt: TGTGCCAGCAGCCAAGATCTGGAGGCTGAAGCTTTCTTT; cdr3_aa: CASSQDLEAEAFF
cdr3_length: 15; d_call: NA; clone_size: few; j_call: TRBJ2-5; v_call: TRBV19; cdr3_nt: TGTGCCAGTAGTATAGCGAGGGATACGCAAGAGACCCAGTACTTC; cdr3_aa: CASSIARDTQETQYF
cdr3_length: 14; d_call: TRBD1; clone_size: few; j_call: TRBJ2-1; v_call: TRBV19; cdr3_nt: TGTGCCACCTCCGACAGGGTGGTCTACAATGAGCAGTTCTTC; cdr3_aa: CATSDRVVYNEQFF
cdr3_length: 12; d_call: TRBD2; clone_size: few; j_call: TRBJ2-1; v_call: TRBV28; cdr3_nt: TGTGCCAGCAGCTGGGGGGGGAATGAGCAGTTCTTC; cdr3_aa: CASSWGGNEQFF
cdr3_length: 14; d_call: TRBD1; clone_size: NA; j_call: TRBJ1-1; v_call: TRBV2; cdr3_nt: TGTGCCAGCAGTGCCCCAACAGGGGTCACTGAAGCTTTCTTT; cdr3_aa: CASSAPTGVTEAFF
cdr3_length: 11; d_call: TRBD1; clone_size: few; j_call: TRBJ2-7; v_call: TRBV29-1; cdr3_nt: TGCAGCGCGGGACAGATGCGCGAGCAGTACTTC; cdr3_aa: CSAGQMREQYF
cdr3_length: 13; d_call: NA; clone_size: NA; j_call: TRBJ2-7; v_call: TRBV15; cdr3_nt: TGTGCCACCAGCAGAGAACAGGCCTACGAGCAGTACTTC; cdr3_aa: CATSREQAYEQYF
cdr3_length: 14; d_call: NA; clone_size: NA; j_call: TRBJ1-1; v_call: TRBV5-4; cdr3_nt: TGTGCCAGCAGCTCCGGGACAACGAACACTGAAGCTTTCTTT; cdr3_aa: CASSSGTTNTEAFF
cdr3_length: 14; d_call: TRBD1; clone_size: few; j_call: TRBJ2-5; v_call: TRBV7-9; cdr3_nt: TGTGCCAGCAGCTTGGGGACAGCTCAAGAGACCCAGTACTTC; cdr3_aa: CASSLGTAQETQYF
cdr3_length: 16; d_call: NA; clone_size: once; j_call: TRBJ2-6; v_call: TRBV30; cdr3_nt: TGTGCCTGGAGTCCCCGGGGGGCAGCTGGGGCCAACGTCCTGACTTTC; cdr3_aa: CAWSPRGAAGANVLTF
cdr3_length: 14; d_call: NA; clone_size: NA; j_call: TRBJ2-7; v_call: TRBV30; cdr3_nt: TGTGCCTGGAGTGTAGGACTAAGTTACTACGAGCAGTACTTC; cdr3_aa: CAWSVGLSYYEQYF